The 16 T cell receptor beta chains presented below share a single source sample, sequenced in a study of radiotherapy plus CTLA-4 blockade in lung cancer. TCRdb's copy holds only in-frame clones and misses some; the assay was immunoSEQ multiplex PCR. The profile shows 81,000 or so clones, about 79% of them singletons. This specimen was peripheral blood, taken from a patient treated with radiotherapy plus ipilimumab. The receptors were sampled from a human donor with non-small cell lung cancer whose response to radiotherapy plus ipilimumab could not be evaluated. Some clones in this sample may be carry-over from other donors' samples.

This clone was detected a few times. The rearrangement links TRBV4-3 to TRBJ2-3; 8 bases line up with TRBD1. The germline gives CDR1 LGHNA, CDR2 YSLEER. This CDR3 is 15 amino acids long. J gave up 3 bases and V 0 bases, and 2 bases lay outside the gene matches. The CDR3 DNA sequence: TGCGCCAGCAGCCAAGAAGACAGGGGAACAGATACGCAGTATTTT. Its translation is CASSQEDRGTDTQYF.

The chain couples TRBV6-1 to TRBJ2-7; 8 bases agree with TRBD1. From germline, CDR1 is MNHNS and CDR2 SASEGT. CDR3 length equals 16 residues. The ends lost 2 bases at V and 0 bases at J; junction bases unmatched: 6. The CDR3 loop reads CASSEMGTGSSYEQYF. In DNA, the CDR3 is TGTGCCAGCAGTGAAATGGGGACAGGAAGCTCCTACGAGCAGTACTTC.

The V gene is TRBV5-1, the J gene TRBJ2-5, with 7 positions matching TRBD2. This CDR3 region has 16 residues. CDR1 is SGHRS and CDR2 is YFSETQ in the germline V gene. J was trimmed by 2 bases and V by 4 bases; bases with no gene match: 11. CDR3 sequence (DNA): TGCGCCAGCAGCCCCGGGACTACCCCCTCTCAAGAGACCCAGTACTTC. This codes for CASSPGTTPSQETQYF.

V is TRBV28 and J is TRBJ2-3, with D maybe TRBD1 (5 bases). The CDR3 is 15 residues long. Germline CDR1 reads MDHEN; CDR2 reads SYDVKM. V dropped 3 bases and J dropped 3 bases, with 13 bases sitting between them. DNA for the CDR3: TGTGCCAGCAGTTTTCCCGGCAGGGTTACAGATACGCAGTATTTT. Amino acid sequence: CASSFPGRVTDTQYF.

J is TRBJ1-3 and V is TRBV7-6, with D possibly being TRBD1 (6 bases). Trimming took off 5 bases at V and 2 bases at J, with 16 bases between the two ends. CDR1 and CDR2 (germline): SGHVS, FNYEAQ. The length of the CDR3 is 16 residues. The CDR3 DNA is TGTGCCAGCAGCACCCGAGATTGGGGGCCTGGAAACACCATATATTTT. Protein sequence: CASSTRDWGPGNTIYF. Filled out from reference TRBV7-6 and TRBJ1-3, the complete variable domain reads GAGVSQSPRYKVTKRGQDVALRCDPISGHVSLYWYRQALGQGPEFLTYFNYEAQQDKSGLPNDRFSAERPEGSISTLTIQRTEQRDSAMYRCASSTRDWGPGNTIYFGEGSWLTVV.

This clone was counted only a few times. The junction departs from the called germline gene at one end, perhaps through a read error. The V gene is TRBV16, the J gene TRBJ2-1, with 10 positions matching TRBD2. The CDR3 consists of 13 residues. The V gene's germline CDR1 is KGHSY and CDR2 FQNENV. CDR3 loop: CASSQTSGFGEIF. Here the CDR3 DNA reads TGTGCCAGCAGCCAGACTAGCGGGTTTGGGGAGATCTTC.

The CDR3 DNA reads TGTGCCAGCAGTTACTCCCTAGGTTCCTACAATGAGCAGTTCTTC. Translating it yields CASSYSLGSYNEQFF. The chain uses TRBV6-5 and TRBJ2-1; D not certain. Looked up from germline, CDR1 is MNHEY and CDR2 is SVGAGI. The CDR3 has 15 residues. V lost 0 bases and J lost 1, with 7 bases in between.

This CDR3 is CASSVNRDSNQPQHF. As DNA, the CDR3 is TGTGCCAGCAGTGTGAACAGGGATAGCAATCAGCCCCAGCATTTT. This sequence joins TRBV27 and TRBJ1-5; a weak D match, TRBD1 (6 bases). Germline loops: CDR1 MNHEY, CDR2 SMNVEV (reference sequence). The length of the CDR3 is 15 residues. The germline V and J ends were trimmed by 5 bases and 0 bases, with 11 bases remaining between them.

The CDR3 loop is CASSLTSGRGTLLAKNIQYF. The CDR3 nucleotides are TGTGCCAGCAGCTTAACGTCGGGGCGGGGGACCCTTTTAGCCAAAAACATTCAGTACTTC. V usage is TRBV7-3 and J usage is TRBJ2-4; 7 nucleotides match TRBD2. Germline V gene sequence: CDR1 SGHTA, CDR2 FQGTGA. Germline trimming cut 0 bases from V and 0 bases from J; bases unmatched to any gene: 14. The CDR3 length is 20 residues. Using reference TRBV7-3 and TRBJ2-4 for the parts outside the CDR3, the full variable domain is GAGVSQTPSNKVTEKGKYVELRCDPISGHTALYWYRQSLGQGPEFLIYFQGTGAADDSGLPNDRFFAVRPEGSVSTLKIQRTERGDSAVYLCASSLTSGRGTLLAKNIQYFGAGTRLSVL.

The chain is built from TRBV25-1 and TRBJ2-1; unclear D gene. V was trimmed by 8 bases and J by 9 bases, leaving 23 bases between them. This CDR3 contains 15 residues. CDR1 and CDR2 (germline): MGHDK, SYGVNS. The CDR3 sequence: CASSPSVGRVGEQFF. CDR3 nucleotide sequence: TGTGCCAGCTCCCCATCGGTAGGCCGGGTGGGTGAGCAGTTCTTC.

CDR3 bases: TGTGCCAGCAGCCCACTGGACGGCAGGGGCCGCAATGAGCAGTTCTTC. Residues: CASSPLDGRGRNEQFF. The chain has TRBV5-6 and TRBJ2-1; tentatively, D is TRBD1 (6 bases). Trimming pared 4 bases from V and 6 bases from J, leaving 20 bases between. Germline V gene sequence: CDR1 SGHDT, CDR2 YYEEEE. CDR3 length equals 16 residues.

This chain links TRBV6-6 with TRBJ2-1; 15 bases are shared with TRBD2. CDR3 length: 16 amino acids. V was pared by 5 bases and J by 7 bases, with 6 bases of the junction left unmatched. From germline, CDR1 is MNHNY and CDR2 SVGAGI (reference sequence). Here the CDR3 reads CASSGTGTSGGNEQFF. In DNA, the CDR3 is TGTGCCAGCAGTGGCACCGGGACTAGCGGGGGGAATGAGCAGTTCTTC.

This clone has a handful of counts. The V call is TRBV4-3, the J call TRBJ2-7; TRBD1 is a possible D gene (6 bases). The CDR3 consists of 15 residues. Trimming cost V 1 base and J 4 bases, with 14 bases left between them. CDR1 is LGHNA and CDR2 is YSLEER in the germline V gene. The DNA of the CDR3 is TGCGCCAGCAGCCAAGGACAGGAGGCGTTGTACGAGCAGTACTTC. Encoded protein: CASSQGQEALYEQYF.

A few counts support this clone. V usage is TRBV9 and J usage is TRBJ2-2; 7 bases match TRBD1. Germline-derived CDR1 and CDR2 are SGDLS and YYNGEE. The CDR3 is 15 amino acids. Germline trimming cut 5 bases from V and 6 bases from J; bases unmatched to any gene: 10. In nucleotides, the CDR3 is TGTGCCAGCAGACCGGGTCCAGGGGGACCCGGGGAGCTGTTTTTT. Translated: CASRPGPGGPGELFF.

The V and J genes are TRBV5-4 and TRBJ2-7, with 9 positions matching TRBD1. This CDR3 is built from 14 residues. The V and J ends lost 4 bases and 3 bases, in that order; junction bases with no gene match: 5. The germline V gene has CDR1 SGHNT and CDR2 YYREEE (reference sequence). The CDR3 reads CASSQMTGGYEQYF. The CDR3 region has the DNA TGTGCCAGCAGCCAAATGACAGGGGGCTACGAGCAGTACTTC.

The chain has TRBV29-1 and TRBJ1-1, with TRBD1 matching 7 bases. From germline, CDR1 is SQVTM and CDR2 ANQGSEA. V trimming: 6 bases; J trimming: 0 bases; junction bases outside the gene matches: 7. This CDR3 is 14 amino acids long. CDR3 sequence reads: CSVTGNSMNTEAFF. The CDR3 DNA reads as TGCAGCGTGACAGGGAACAGTATGAACACTGAAGCTTTCTTT. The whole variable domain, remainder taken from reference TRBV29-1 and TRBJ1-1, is SAVISQKPSRDICQRGTSLTIQCQVDSQVTMMFWYRQQPGQSLTLIATANQGSEATYESGFVIDKFPISRPNLTFSTLTVSNMSPEDSSIYLCSVTGNSMNTEAFFGQGTRLTVV.